This TCR beta chain was captured by sequencing in a study of cytotoxic CD8 clonotypes in ibrutinib-treated CLL. Turning to the study itself: It was after a median 12 months of treatment, range 6 to 36, that response samples were taken.

Details on this clone: The target antigen is unknown.

Study-level findings and limits: Clonality, elevated at ibrutinib response, dropped back toward baseline at progression.

TCRdb's table, derived via immunoSEQ multiplex PCR, lists solely in-frame clones and lacks some. The sample consists of roughly 70,000 clones, 70% to 90% of them appearing once. The CDR3 is 13 residues long. Unmatched junction bases numbered 10, after V lost 4 bases and J lost 14 bases. CDR1 and CDR2 (germline): KGHSH, LQKENI. The sample here was PBMCs, taken at disease progression, from a patient treated with ibrutinib. The receptor was isolated from a human donor with chronic lymphocytic leukemia. The chain uses TRBV18 and TRBJ1-4; 7 bases align to TRBD1. The CDR3 loop is CASSRGGTGDLFF. CDR3 in DNA: TGTGCCAGCTCACGAGGGGGTACAGGGGACCTGTTTTTT.